The 12 T cell receptor beta chains listed next were all sequenced from one sample in a study of blood T cell repertoires in COVID-19. Data came from immunoSEQ multiplex PCR; TCRdb stores just in-frame clones and leaves some out. The table records 250,000 to 300,000 clones, 90% of them present only once. The specimen was PBMCs or T cells enriched from blood (not recorded which). The receptors come from a woman in her 30s who had recovered from COVID-19.

The chain combines TRBV28 with TRBJ1-2; possibly TRBD1 for D (5 bases). The V end lost 3 bases, the J end lost 2 bases, and 13 bases lay between the germline ends. This CDR3 comprises 15 residues. The germline V gene has CDR1 MDHEN and CDR2 SYDVKM. The CDR3 nucleotides are TGTGCCAGCAGTTTGGCCAGGGCCGGGAACTATGGCTACACCTTC. Residues: CASSLARAGNYGYTF.

The J gene is TRBJ2-7, the V gene TRBV19, with unresolved D. CDR1 is LNHDA and CDR2 is SQIVND in the germline V gene (reference sequence). V lost 5 bases and J 1 base, leaving 12 bases between the germline ends. The CDR3 loop spans 14 amino acids. The CDR3 is CASSSRSRSYEQYF. The CDR3 region has the DNA TGTGCCAGTAGTTCGAGATCTCGGTCCTACGAGCAGTACTTC.

V is TRBV9 and J is TRBJ2-7; the D gene is possibly TRBD2 (6 bases). V dropped 4 bases and J dropped 5 bases, with 22 bases sitting between them. In germline, CDR1 is SGDLS, CDR2 YYNGEE. The CDR3 extends over 16 amino acids. The CDR3, as DNA: TGTGCCAGCAGCTCTCCCGAGTTGGGGGGATACGACGAGCAGTACTTC. It encodes CASSSPELGGYDEQYF.

The V and J genes are TRBV21-1 and TRBJ1-4. TRBV21-1 is listed as a pseudogene. The CDR3 consists of 16 residues. Written as DNA, the CDR3 is TGTGCCATCGGCTTCGGGAACTACGACCTAAAAGAAAAACTGTTTTTT. Its translation: CAIGFGNYDLKEKLFF.

The chain uses TRBV11-2 and TRBJ2-2; 11 nucleotides agree with TRBD2. V dropped 1 base and J dropped 9; count of bases not matched to a gene: 16. The CDR3 has 19 residues. CDR1 and CDR2 from the germline V gene are SGHAT and FQNNGV. The CDR3 sequence: CASSLGGRSSGRASRELFF. The CDR3 bases are TGTGCCAGCAGCTTAGGGGGAAGAAGTAGCGGGAGGGCCTCCCGGGAGCTGTTTTTT.

A single count supports this clone. This sequence joins TRBV19 and TRBJ2-2; 7 nucleotides line up with TRBD2. V lost 5 bases, J lost 1 base, and 4 bases stayed unmatched. Per the germline V gene, CDR1 is LNHDA and CDR2 is SQIVND (reference sequence). The CDR3 has 15 amino acids. CDR3 protein: CASSAGGRNTGELFF. The DNA for the CDR3 is TGTGCCAGTAGTGCCGGCGGGAGGAACACCGGGGAGCTGTTTTTT.

The rearrangement uses TRBV18 and TRBJ2-7, with 8 bases identical to TRBD2. The CDR3 contains 15 residues. Germline lookup yields CDR1 KGHSH and CDR2 LQKENI. The ends lost 3 bases at V and 1 base at J; junction bases unmatched: 5. CDR3 coding DNA: TGTGCCAGCTCACCCAAAGGGACTAGATCCTACGAGCAGTACTTC. This sequence encodes CASSPKGTRSYEQYF.

J is TRBJ2-5 and V is TRBV6-5, with D unresolved. V was cut by 7 bases and J by 5 bases, with 17 bases left in between. There are 14 residues in the CDR3. Germline loops: CDR1 MNHEY, CDR2 SVGAGI. The CDR3 here is CASTPGIGWETQYF. DNA for the CDR3: TGTGCCAGCACTCCCGGTATCGGTTGGGAGACCCAGTACTTC.

This clone was counted a few times. This rearrangement joins TRBV6-2 or TRBV6-3 to TRBJ1-5; D is uncertain. Germline-derived CDR1 and CDR2 are MNHEY and SVGEGT. The length of the CDR3 is 15 residues. Trimming shortened V by 2 bases and J by 4 bases, and 12 bases separated the two germline ends. In DNA form, the CDR3 reads TGTGCCAGCAGTTACGCCGGCCAGAGGAATCAGCCCCAGCATTTT. Its translation is CASSYAGQRNQPQHF.

The chain combines TRBV5-1 with TRBJ2-2; 13 nucleotides align to TRBD2. Germline V gene sequence: CDR1 SGHRS, CDR2 YFSETQ. This CDR3 spans 17 amino acids. V was pared by 4 bases and J by 6 bases, with 9 bases of the junction left unmatched. This CDR3 reads CASSKLGTSGDPGELFF. The DNA of the CDR3 is TGCGCCAGCAGCAAACTAGGGACTAGCGGGGACCCCGGGGAGCTGTTTTTT.

This chain joins TRBV4-3 and TRBJ2-5; TRBD2 matches at 8 bases. With V trimmed by 3 bases and J by 2 bases, 5 bases remained unmatched. The V gene's germline CDR1 is LGHNA and CDR2 YSLEER. This CDR3 contains 15 residues. CDR3 DNA: TGCGCCAGCAGCCAGGACACTAGCGGACAAGAGACCCAGTACTTC. The encoded protein is CASSQDTSGQETQYF.

The rearrangement uses TRBV5-7 and TRBJ2-7; D gene unclear. TRBV5-7 is designated an ORF whose function remains uncertain. V lost 1 base to trimming and J lost 9 bases, with 23 bases between them. The CDR3 covers 16 residues. Written as DNA, the CDR3 is TGTGCCAGCAGCTTGTCCCTACGTCACGTAGCCAGAGGGCAGTACTTC. Protein: CASSLSLRHVARGQYF.